The clone carrying this T cell receptor (beta chain) has just one count. Its specificity is not known. These data are taken from a study of T-cell reconstitution after alpha-beta-depleted transplantation in children. Findings of the study overall: At day 60, the high TCRbeta diversity found in some patients originated from recipient T cells and thymic progenitors that had survived. As was reported, about two months after transplant, alpha-beta T cells came from several hundred expanded graft clones. Newly produced T cells mostly accounted for T-cell counts and diversity one year post-transplant.

Unique molecular identifiers were used in preparing the TCRbeta library. A single record per CDR3 protein comes from TCRdb applying MiXCR to the PCR reads. In the table there are around 450,000 distinct CDR3 sequences, around 15% of which are singletons. The receptor was isolated from a boy under two years old who had a stem cell transplant for Wiskott-Aldrich syndrome, so the T cells may come from the graft donor. This material consisted of PBMCs, mostly from graft donor cells, taken 360 days after TCRalphabeta/CD19-depleted stem cell transplant.

This CDR3 reads CSALRGKQETQYF. CDR3 DNA sequence: TGCAGTGCTTTACGGGGAAAACAAGAGACCCAGTACTTC. J is TRBJ2-5 and V is TRBV20-1; tentative D call: TRBD2 (5 bases). The CDR3 has 13 residues. Trimming took 5 bases from V and 2 from J, leaving 12 bases between them. Germline CDR1 is DFQATT and CDR2 is SNEGSKA (reference sequence).